The 26 T cell receptor beta chains below all came from one sample that was sequenced in a study of blood T cell repertoires in COVID-19. Data came from immunoSEQ multiplex PCR; TCRdb stores just in-frame clones and leaves some out. The sample has 200,000 to 250,000 clones, roughly four fifths seen once; the top ten hold approximately 4.9%. Sequenced material: PBMCs or T cells enriched from blood (not recorded which). These receptors all come from a woman aged 45-59 years who had been exposed to COVID-19.

The gene calls are TRBV5-1 and TRBJ2-3; a weak D match, TRBD1 (5 bases). The ends were cut back, 1 base at V and 2 bases at J, with 11 bases in the middle. The CDR3 extends over 15 amino acids. Per the germline V gene, CDR1 is SGHRS and CDR2 is YFSETQ. CDR3 in amino acids: CASSLQDTFTDTQYF. The CDR3 DNA reads TGCGCCAGCAGCTTGCAGGACACATTCACAGATACGCAGTATTTT.

This sequence joins TRBV7-8 and TRBJ1-1, with 7 positions matching TRBD1. CDR1 is SGHVS and CDR2 is FQNEAQ in the germline V gene. With 0 bases clipped from V and 11 bases from J, the junction kept 6 bases outside the gene matches. The CDR3 has 13 residues. The CDR3 DNA follows: TGTGCCAGCAGCTTAGCGGGGGGCAGGGGGGCTTTCTTT. It yields the protein CASSLAGGRGAFF.

CDR3 DNA: TGTGCCAGCAGCCCTGGGACAGGGGCGAGTTGGGGCTACACCTTC. This gives the protein CASSPGTGASWGYTF. The genes are TRBV7-6 and TRBJ1-2; 10 nucleotides line up with TRBD1. Trimming removed 5 bases from V and 8 bases from J; junction bases left unmatched: 11. The CDR3 has 15 amino acids. CDR1 SGHVS and CDR2 FNYEAQ come from the germline V gene. The entire variable domain, with the rest obtained from reference TRBV7-6 and TRBJ1-2, is as follows: GAGVSQSPRYKVTKRGQDVALRCDPISGHVSLYWYRQALGQGPEFLTYFNYEAQQDKSGLPNDRFSAERPEGSISTLTIQRTEQRDSAMYRCASSPGTGASWGYTFGSGTRLTVV.

The chain couples TRBV2 to TRBJ1-1; D not certain. CDR1 is SNHLY and CDR2 is FYNNEI in the germline V gene. Trimming took off 4 bases at V and 5 bases at J, with 11 bases between the two ends. The CDR3 has 13 amino acids. CDR3 region: CASSAGLGTEAFF. The CDR3 region has the DNA TGTGCCAGCAGTGCTGGGCTTGGGACTGAAGCTTTCTTT.

This rearrangement joins TRBV29-1 to TRBJ2-2, with 7 bases lining up with TRBD1. Trimming removed 5 bases from V and 2 bases from J; junction bases left unmatched: 5. The CDR3 has 14 residues. Looked up from germline, CDR1 is SQVTM and CDR2 is ANQGSEA. The CDR3 is CSVRTGVNTGELFF. The CDR3 DNA follows: TGCAGCGTTAGGACAGGAGTCAACACCGGGGAGCTGTTTTTT.

The J gene is TRBJ2-7, the V gene TRBV5-4; D is possibly TRBD2 (6 bases). The length of the CDR3 is 14 residues. CDR1 and CDR2 from the germline V gene are SGHNT and YYREEE (reference sequence). V was clipped by 6 bases and J by 3 bases, with 16 bases between them. The DNA for the CDR3 is TGTGCCAGCACCATAGGAGGCGGGGTCTACGAGCAGTACTTC. It specifies CASTIGGGVYEQYF. Using reference TRBV5-4 and TRBJ2-7 for the parts outside the CDR3, the full variable domain is ETGVTQSPTHLIKTRGQQVTLRCSSQSGHNTVSWYQQALGQGPQFIFQYYREEENGRGNFPPRFSGLQFPNYSSELNVNALELDDSALYLCASTIGGGVYEQYFGPGTRLTVT.

This chain joins TRBV7-2 and TRBJ2-3, with TRBD2 matching 11 bases. CDR1 is SGHTA, CDR2 FQGNSA, per germline. V lost 10 bases to trimming and J lost 3 bases; unmatched junction nucleotides: 9. CDR3 length: 15 residues. The CDR3 DNA reads TGTGCCACCAATCTTAGCGGGGGGGCGACAGATACGCAGTATTTT. Translation gives CATNLSGGATDTQYF.

The rearrangement uses TRBV10-3 and TRBJ2-3; the D gene is possibly TRBD2 (5 bases). The V and J ends lost 0 bases and 3 bases respectively, with 10 bases between them. Germline V gene lookup returns CDR1 ENHRY and CDR2 SYGVKD. CDR3 length equals 15 residues. This CDR3 reads CAISESGRVTDTQYF. The CDR3 bases are TGTGCCATCAGTGAGTCAGGGAGAGTTACAGATACGCAGTATTTT.

The CDR3 reads CASSFGAGAEAFF. The CDR3 nucleotides read TGCGCCAGCAGCTTTGGGGCAGGCGCTGAAGCTTTCTTT. The chain employs TRBV5-1 and TRBJ1-1, with a tentative D call TRBD1 (5 bases). The V end was cut by 2 bases, the J end by 6 bases, with 11 bases between. CDR1 and CDR2 from the germline V gene are SGHRS and YFSETQ. CDR3 size: 13 residues.

A few counts support this clone. The chain couples TRBV2 to TRBJ1-6; perhaps TRBD1 as D (6 bases). From germline, CDR1 is SNHLY and CDR2 FYNNEI. CDR3 length: 16 amino acids. V lost 0 bases and J 10 bases, leaving 16 bases between the germline ends. The CDR3 nucleotides are TGTGCCAGCAGTGAAGCATCCCACAGGGTGGGCTCACCCCTCCACTTT. Its protein is CASSEASHRVGSPLHF.

The chain links TRBV19 to TRBJ2-1; 7 bases fit TRBD2. This CDR3 is built from 14 residues. In germline, CDR1 is LNHDA, CDR2 SQIVND (reference sequence). V lost 7 bases, J lost 2 bases, and 5 bases stayed unmatched. DNA for the CDR3: TGTGCCAGTACCGCGGCGGGGGCCTACAATGAGCAGTTCTTC. Its translation is CASTAAGAYNEQFF.

The gene calls are TRBV2 and TRBJ1-2; D may be TRBD1 (5 bases). This CDR3 has 14 amino acids. Trimming pared 9 bases from V and 6 bases from J, leaving 20 bases between. Germline CDR1 and CDR2: SNHLY and FYNNEI. The DNA for the CDR3 is TGTGCCAGACTTCCGGCAGGGTCGACGGATGGCTACACCTTC. Encoded protein: CARLPAGSTDGYTF.

This chain joins TRBV6-5 and TRBJ1-2, with a possible D match to TRBD1 (6 bases). The germline V gene encodes CDR1 MNHEY and CDR2 SVGAGI. V lost 2 bases and J 6 bases, leaving 16 bases between the germline ends. This CDR3 region has 15 residues. The CDR3 sequence is CASSYQGRGGDGYTF. CDR3 coding DNA: TGTGCCAGCAGTTACCAGGGGCGCGGAGGAGATGGCTACACCTTC.

The gene calls are TRBV19 and TRBJ2-7; TRBD1 might be the D (7 bases). The V end was cut by 2 bases, the J end by 2 bases, with 10 bases between. This CDR3 comprises 14 residues. The germline CDR1 and CDR2 sequences are LNHDA and SQIVND (reference sequence). CDR3 protein: CASSIQGGTYEQYF. The DNA for the CDR3 is TGTGCCAGTAGTATACAGGGGGGAACCTACGAGCAGTACTTC.

The chain joins TRBV24-1 to TRBJ2-2; 10 nucleotides match TRBD1. Germline V gene lookup returns CDR1 KGHDR and CDR2 SFDVKD. V dropped 3 bases and J dropped 6; count of bases not matched to a gene: 3. The CDR3 is 15 residues long. CDR3 sequence (DNA): TGTGCCACCAGTGATGGGGGACAGGGGTCCGGGGAGCTGTTTTTT. This encodes CATSDGGQGSGELFF.

This clone was observed once. The chain is built from TRBV21-1 and TRBJ1-2. TRBV21-1 is classified as a pseudogene. This CDR3 has 16 residues. CDR3 in amino acids: CASSKGGGLGGYGYTF. In DNA, the CDR3 is TGTGCCAGCAGCAAAGGCGGGGGGCTAGGGGGCTATGGCTACACCTTC.

J is TRBJ1-2 and V is TRBV7-9, with D tentatively TRBD1 (6 bases). Between the trimmed V and J ends, which lost 5 bases and 4 bases, there was a span of 11 bases. There are 13 residues in the CDR3. In germline, CDR1 is SEHNR, CDR2 FQNEAQ (reference sequence). CDR3 sequence reads: CASSLTGTYGYTF. CDR3 in DNA: TGTGCCAGCAGCCTCACAGGGACCTATGGCTACACCTTC.

In this sample, this clone turned up a few times. This chain uses TRBV7-2 with TRBJ2-2; D ambiguous. CDR3 length equals 13 residues. The germline CDR1 and CDR2 sequences are SGHTA and FQGNSA. V lost 5 bases, J lost 7 bases, and 11 bases lay in between. In DNA, the CDR3 is TGTGCCAGCAGCCCGACTCTTGGCGGGGAGCTGTTTTTT. Protein: CASSPTLGGELFF.

Note on this clone: The same CDR3 arises from other DNA sequences in this sample as well. This chain connects TRBV24-1 to TRBJ2-7; TRBD2 might be the D (6 bases). This CDR3 has 12 amino acids. Per germline, CDR1 KGHDR and CDR2 SFDVKD. V was cut by 3 bases and J by 7 bases, with 9 bases left in between. Here the CDR3 DNA reads TGTGCCACCAGTGATCTCCGGGGGGAGCAGTACTTC. Translated: CATSDLRGEQYF.

The chain's CDR3 is CANAESGGGYTDTQYF. As DNA, the CDR3 is TGTGCCAACGCAGAGAGCGGGGGGGGGTACACAGATACGCAGTATTTT. The chain recombines TRBV10-3 with TRBJ2-3, with TRBD2 matching over 10 bases. Trimming removed 10 bases from V and 2 bases from J; junction bases left unmatched: 12. This CDR3 has 16 amino acids. CDR1 and CDR2 (germline): ENHRY, SYGVKD.

V usage is TRBV13 and J usage is TRBJ1-1, with a possible D match to TRBD1 (5 bases). Trimming removed 5 bases at V and 7 bases at J, with 11 bases between. This CDR3 spans 12 amino acids. Germline V gene sequence: CDR1 PRHDT, CDR2 FYEKMQ (reference sequence). CDR3 amino acids: CASSRGRGEAFF. The DNA for the CDR3 is TGTGCCAGCAGCCGAGGGAGGGGTGAAGCTTTCTTT.

V gene TRBV6-6 combines with J gene TRBJ1-4, with 8 bases that match TRBD1. V gave up 7 bases and J gave up 6 bases; unmatched junction bases: 7. This CDR3 has 14 residues. The germline V gene encodes CDR1 MNHNY and CDR2 SVGAGI (reference sequence). The CDR3 DNA is TGTGCCAGCAAACCGACAGGGGCCGATGAAAAACTGTTTTTT. Encoded protein: CASKPTGADEKLFF.

The genes are TRBV19 and TRBJ1-1; 7 bases align to TRBD1. V shed 3 bases and J 8 bases; nucleotides not matched to a gene: 3. Germline V CDR1 and CDR2: LNHDA, SQIVND (reference sequence). The CDR3 loop spans 12 amino acids. The CDR3 sequence is CASSIGTAEAFF. The CDR3 DNA reads TGTGCCAGTAGTATCGGGACAGCCGAAGCTTTCTTT.

This sequence joins TRBV5-5 and TRBJ1-6; no firm D call. The CDR3 contains 15 residues. Trimming removed 4 bases from V and 7 bases from J, with 15 bases in between. From germline, CDR1 is SGHKS and CDR2 YYEKEE (reference sequence). CDR3 DNA: TGTGCCAGCAGCGCGGTAGATCCCTTCAATTCACCCCTCCACTTT. Translated, it gives CASSAVDPFNSPLHF.

The V gene is TRBV29-1, the J gene TRBJ1-2; 9 bases are shared with TRBD1. CDR1 and CDR2 (germline): SQVTM, ANQGSEA. This CDR3 has 13 amino acids. V dropped 4 bases and J dropped 3; count of bases not matched to a gene: 3. In nucleotides, the CDR3 is TGCAGCGTTGGACAGGGGGTGGACTATGGCTACACCTTC. Its translation is CSVGQGVDYGYTF. Supplemented by reference TRBV29-1 and TRBJ1-2, the full variable domain reads SAVISQKPSRDICQRGTSLTIQCQVDSQVTMMFWYRQQPGQSLTLIATANQGSEATYESGFVIDKFPISRPNLTFSTLTVSNMSPEDSSIYLCSVGQGVDYGYTFGSGTRLTVV.

CDR3 sequence reads: CASSSQQGARYGYTF. The CDR3 DNA sequence: TGTGCCAGCAGTTCTCAACAGGGGGCGCGCTATGGCTACACCTTC. V usage is TRBV28 and J usage is TRBJ1-2; 9 positions agree with TRBD1. CDR3 length: 15 amino acids. J lost 4 bases, V lost 4 bases, and 7 bases had no gene match. Germline values: CDR1 MDHEN, CDR2 SYDVKM.